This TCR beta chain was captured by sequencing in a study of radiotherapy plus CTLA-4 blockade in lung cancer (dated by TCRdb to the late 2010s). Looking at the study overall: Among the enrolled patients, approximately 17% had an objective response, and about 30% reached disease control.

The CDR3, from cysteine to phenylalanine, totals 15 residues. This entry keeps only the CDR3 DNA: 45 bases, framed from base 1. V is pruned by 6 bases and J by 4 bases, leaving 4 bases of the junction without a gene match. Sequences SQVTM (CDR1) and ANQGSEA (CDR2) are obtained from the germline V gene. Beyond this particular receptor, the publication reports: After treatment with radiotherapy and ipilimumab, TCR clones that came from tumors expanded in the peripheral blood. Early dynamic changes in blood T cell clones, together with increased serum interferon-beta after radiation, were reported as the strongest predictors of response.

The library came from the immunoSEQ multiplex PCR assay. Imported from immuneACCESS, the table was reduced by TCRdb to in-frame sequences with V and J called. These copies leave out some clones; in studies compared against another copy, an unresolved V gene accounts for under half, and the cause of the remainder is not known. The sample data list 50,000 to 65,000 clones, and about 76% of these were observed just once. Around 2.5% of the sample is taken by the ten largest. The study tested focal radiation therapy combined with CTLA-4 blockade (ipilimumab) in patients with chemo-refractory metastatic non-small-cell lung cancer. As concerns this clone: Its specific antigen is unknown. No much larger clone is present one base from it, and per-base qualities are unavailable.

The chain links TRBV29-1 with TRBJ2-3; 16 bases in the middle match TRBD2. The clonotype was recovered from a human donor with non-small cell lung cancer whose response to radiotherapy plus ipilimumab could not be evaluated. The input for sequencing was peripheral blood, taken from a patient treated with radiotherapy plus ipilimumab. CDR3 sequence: CSVSGLAGGPDTQYF. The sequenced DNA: TGCAGCGTATCGGGACTAGCGGGAGGGCCAGATACGCAGTATTTT.